This entry is about one T cell receptor beta chain. Its antigen is not yet known. No clone much larger than this one lies a single base away; base qualities are absent. These data are taken from a study of cytomegalovirus exposure and HLA in healthy donors (dated by TCRdb to 2015 to 2018). About the investigation overall: According to an earlier analysis of several hundred of the donors, about 179 million T cells yielded over 90 million unique TCR beta sequences and roughly 280 Gb of sequence data. About 300 gigabases of sequencing data and approximately 84 million unique TCR sequences were included in an early release covering under 650 HLA-typed donors. Of the approximately 400 genotyped donors, around 81% fell in the genetic ancestry cluster associated with self-reported Caucasian donors. The study aimed to test whether signatures of past pathogen exposure could be identified by cataloging public T cell receptors. The T cell repertoires of about 700 subjects were profiled by immunosequencing and related to cytomegalovirus serostatus. A separate validation cohort of about 110 different subjects was used in addition to the approximately 700-subject first cohort. High-throughput TCR immunosequencing, statistical association of individual TCRs with disease status, and machine learning were combined to predict cytomegalovirus infection status. A later analysis re-examined previously published TCR beta repertoires from about 700 donors and added high-resolution HLA genotyping to investigate patterns of TCR occurrence. Rather than using new phenotypic data, the later analysis identified candidate immune exposures from TCR beta sequences and from how often those sequences occurred across donors. In an earlier analysis of around 540 of the donors, high-throughput TCR beta sequencing was used to judge whether each TCR beta V gene segment behaved as functional or pseudogenic. Donor age, sex, ethnicity and CMV serostatus were collected together with the repertoire data. In a later genetic analysis, genome-wide SNP genotypes for about 65% of the roughly 670 donors were used, and that subset was treated as a discovery cohort. All discovery cohort repertoires had been generated on a single sequencing platform. HLA typing included class I and class II loci at four-digit resolution. Typing coverage varied by locus: roughly 620-640 donors for A, B, C, DRB1 and DQB1; roughly 520 for DQA1; 606 for DPA1; more than 450 for DPB1. Because of strong linkage in the cohort, a few DR-DQ haplotypes were treated as single units for association and clustering. Among some 410 genotyped donors of the cohort, an average of approximately 240,000 unique TCR beta nucleotide sequences was sequenced per donor, of which 15% to 20% were non-productive.

Libraries were constructed by the immunoSEQ multiplex PCR assay. For the multiplex PCR, a mixture combining 60 forward primers for TCR Vbeta segments and 13 reverse primers for TCR Jbeta segments was used. The CDR3 region of rearranged TCR beta genes was amplified from genomic DNA with a multiplex PCR assay. On the Illumina HiSeq System, the amplified TCR beta libraries were sequenced as 87-base-pair reads. On the authors' methods: Across the roughly 670 repertoires, a later analysis counted tens of millions of unique TCR beta chains, some 11 million of which were shared by at least two donors. A nearest-neighbor algorithm error-corrected the raw reads and collapsed the reads into unique sequences, merging closely related sequences to remove PCR and sequencing errors. Alignment of CDR3 sequences to IMGT reference sequences was used to assign V, D and J gene segments. For a sequence to be retained, a match of at least six nucleotides was required to both a V gene segment and a J gene segment. A rearrangement counted as productive if the CDR3 had no stop codons and remained in frame with V and J, and every other rearrangement counted as non-productive. Following IMGT convention, CDR3 was defined as the stretch from the second conserved V-encoded cysteine to the conserved J-encoded phenylalanine. In an earlier analysis of around 540 of the donors, sequences lacking an unambiguous match to a single V gene segment were excluded. An earlier analysis of approximately 590 of the donors classified V segments as functional when productive rearrangements were above 56.7% and as segregating when the standard deviation between donors was above 5%. To diagnose cytomegalovirus status from the catalog of TCR beta chain sequences, a statistical classification framework was built. V and J gene assignment, in a later analysis, came from comparing TCR nucleotide sequences with IMGT/GENE-DB human TR gene sequences. A later analysis assigned CDR3 sequences and most-parsimonious VDJ recombination scenarios with the TCRdist pipeline. In a later analysis, every TCR beta chain was defined by the combination of its CDR3 amino acid sequence and its V-gene family, and reads without a unique V-gene family were dropped. A later analysis removed 450 to 600 highly shared, low-generation-probability nucleotide sequences to deal with suspected cross-contamination and a sequencing artifact. A later analysis calculated a clonal expansion index for each public chain from normalized within-repertoire ranks of inferred template counts. Generation probabilities in a later analysis came from a VDJ recombination model fitted to out-of-frame rearrangements, and those results were checked against IGoR. In a later analysis, TCR-TCR, TCR-HLA and TCR-CMV co-occurrence was scored with hypergeometric tests, and a repertoire-size bias correction was applied to TCR pairs. A later analysis estimated false discovery rates by permuting HLA or CMV assignments 20 times. In a later analysis, co-occurring TCRs were grouped using DBSCAN, with TCRdist sequence similarity added in when clustering inside HLA-allele-positive subsets. Co-occurrence clustering excluded repertoires with fewer than 30,000 or more than 120,000 public chains, plus five with anomalous nucleotide sharing. This immuneACCESS table, as held by TCRdb, lists in-frame sequences with V and J called but not all clones. Of the missing ones, under half trace to an unresolved V gene in checked studies; the others have no known cause. That table furnishes V, J and clone size, whereas the DNA furnished D and trimming. The sample has 150,000 to 200,000 clones on record, approximately 80% of them singletons. The ten largest clones represent roughly 14% of the sample.

Results and caveats for the whole study, not just this receptor: While some public TCRs were present in many individuals, most TCR sequences turned up only very rarely across donors. HLA typing was unavailable for some donors at each locus, so association tests used only the typed subset. Presence/absence analyses assumed roughly uniform sequencing depth across donors, an assumption that may not hold. Because counts were too low, 15 to 20 rarely observed V segments, including chromosome 9 orphons, were left out of the earlier analysis of about 620 of the donors. The sequencing pipeline was judged likely to have produced a cluster of highly shared sequence variants as a technical artifact. A later analysis reported that several top co-occurrence clusters appeared linked to parvovirus B19, influenza, CMV and Epstein-Barr virus. Some IMGT-functional V segments, including TRBV6-2 and TRBV6-3, could not be told apart with the 87-base-pair reads, so those segments were excluded. V-gene and J-gene trimming of TCR beta chains was associated with a missense DCLRE1C variant in a later genetic analysis, and the association was replicated in an independent cohort. The authors suggested that the approach could potentially be extended to other disease states and immunological phenotypes. A further reported finding was that TCR beta sequences accurately predicted the HLA-A and HLA-B alleles for most subjects in the first cohort. The classifier was reported to diagnose cytomegalovirus status with high specificity and sensitivity in both the original cohort and the validation cohort. Compared with equally common non-associated chains, HLA-associated TCR beta chains in a later analysis were more clonally expanded and had lower generation probabilities. A later genetic analysis reported fewer N-insertions in productive TCRs among donors in an Asian-associated ancestry cluster than the roughly 700-donor mean. The only immune exposure information available for the cohort was CMV serostatus. According to a later analysis, TCR association rates differed among HLA loci, with DRB1 alleles showing the most associated TCRs and HLA-C alleles showing the fewest. At a false discovery rate of 0.05, a later analysis linked about 17,000 TCR beta sequences to specific HLA alleles. Linkage disequilibrium might explain the correlated functional status among segregating V segments, but an unknown experimental factor could not be excluded. Broadly in line with IMGT annotations, most TCR beta V segments showed up in productive rearrangements about 87% or about 30% of the time in an earlier analysis of some 590 of the donors. The study listed 150 to 200 TCR beta chains as associated with cytomegalovirus. Assigning TCR associations to individual alleles was difficult when HLA alleles, especially DR and DQ, strongly co-occurred. According to a later analysis, most CMV-associated TCR beta chains appeared to be HLA-restricted, and the HLA associations seemed to be driven largely by CMV exposure. Only TCR beta chains were sequenced in this cohort, and the absence of alpha or paired-chain data limited detectable features. A few of the identified cytomegalovirus-associated TCR beta chains were confirmed in vitro to be specific for cytomegalovirus antigens.

The cohort comprised 710 or so healthy bone marrow donors. All cohort members were sampled while nominally healthy, although unrecorded immune exposures were likely present. The donor tested CMV seronegative, placing the donor among the approximately 400 seronegative members of the cohort. Each donor provided a peripheral blood sample, and peripheral blood mononuclear cells were used for TCR beta sequencing. Genomic DNA was extracted from the blood cell samples with the Qiagen DNeasy Blood Extraction Kit. The germline V gene (reference sequence) yields SEHNR for CDR1 and FQNEAQ for CDR2. From its cysteine to its phenylalanine, the CDR3 spans 13 amino acids. Only CDR3 DNA is held: 39 bases, read in frame from base 1. Trimming removed 5 bases from V and 5 bases from J; the gene matches leave 5 bases unexplained.

The receptor was isolated from a middle-aged woman in good health and CMV-seronegative. Material for sequencing was PBMCs. This chain is built from TRBV7-9 and TRBJ1-1; 7 junctional bases match TRBD1. The CDR3 sequence is CASSLGQLTEAFF. The DNA sequence follows: TGTGCCAGCAGCCTGGGACAGCTGACTGAAGCTTTCTTT.